Listed below are T cell receptor beta chains from one sample, sequenced in a study of blood T cell repertoires in COVID-19. Measured with immunoSEQ multiplex PCR; TCRdb has only the in-frame clones, and not every one. The data hold under 400,000 clones, with around 90% observed a single time. The specimen was peripheral blood. The source of these receptors is a man younger than 30 with active or convalescent COVID-19. The CDR3 runs from the conserved cysteine through the conserved F or W. Fields, in order: D gene, V gene, J gene, CDR3 protein, CDR3 DNA. D genes are given only for firm matches.

-	TRBV28	TRBJ1-2	CASSSHRPANYGYTF	TGTGCCAGCAGTTCGCACAGGCCAGCTAACTATGGCTACACCTTC
TRBD2	TRBV5-1	TRBJ2-3	CASSLGRAGGTDTQYF	TGCGCCAGCAGCTTGGGTAGAGCGGGAGGCACAGATACGCAGTATTTT
TRBD1	TRBV28	TRBJ1-5	CASKKPGQGDNQPQHF	TGTGCCAGCAAGAAACCGGGACAGGGGGACAATCAGCCCCAGCATTTT
-	TRBV30	TRBJ1-5	CAWSTEGRRGNQPQHF	TGTGCCTGGAGTACCGAGGGACGGAGGGGCAATCAGCCCCAGCATTTT
TRBD1	TRBV7-2	TRBJ1-2	CASSRRQGGYGYTF	TGTGCCAGCAGCCGGCGACAGGGTGGGTATGGCTACACCTTC
TRBD2	TRBV27	TRBJ2-3	CASSPPTSGRAGDTQYF	TGTGCCAGCAGTCCACCGACTAGCGGGAGGGCCGGAGATACGCAGTATTTT
-	TRBV15	TRBJ2-1	CATGVGQFYNEQFF	TGTGCCACCGGAGTCGGACAGTTCTACAATGAGCAGTTCTTC
-	TRBV3-1/TRBV3-2	TRBJ1-3	CASSPQGNTIYF	TGTGCCAGCAGCCCCCAGGGAAACACCATATATTTT
TRBD2	TRBV3-1/TRBV3-2	TRBJ2-2	CASSQERPYSSGDNTGELFF	TGTGCCAGCAGCCAAGAAAGGCCCTATTCTAGCGGAGATAACACCGGGGAGCTGTTTTTT
TRBD2	TRBV15	TRBJ2-7	CATSRGDYAAEVQYF	TGTGCCACCAGCAGAGGGGACTACGCCGCTGAAGTGCAGTACTTC